This T cell receptor (beta chain) was retrieved from a study of T cell repertoires in cytomegalovirus infection. Germline lookup yields CDR1 SGHTA and CDR2 FQGNSA. This CDR3 contains 15 residues. V shed 1 base and J shed 0 bases, with 9 bases lying between them. MiXCR, applied by TCRdb to the reads, yields one record per CDR3 protein. Of approximately 910,000 distinct CDR3 sequences in the sample, about a third were seen once. Note on this clonotype: Its antigen is not identified.

Sequences were derived from cultured CD8+ T cells from PBMCs, sampled from culture after CMV antigen stimulation. The clonotype was recovered from a human donor in good health (CMV status not recorded). Some clones in this sample may be carry-over from other donors' samples. The chain links TRBV7-2 to TRBJ1-2, with D maybe TRBD1 (5 bases). CDR3 sequence reads: CASSLVLTANYGYTF. In nucleotides, the CDR3 is TGTGCCAGCAGCTTAGTTTTGACAGCTAACTATGGCTACACCTTC.